These 3 T cell receptor beta chains were all obtained from the same sample, sequenced in a study of T cell clones after liver transplantation. TCRdb's table, derived via immunoSEQ multiplex PCR, lists solely in-frame clones and lacks some. The sample has tens of thousands of clones; 90% are singletons. The sample here was CD4+ T cells from blood, taken before liver transplant. The receptor set was obtained from a human donor who received a liver transplant.

This chain connects TRBV7-8 to TRBJ1-5; TRBD1 agrees at 7 bases. The junction had 16 bases not matched to a gene; V was cut back by 4 bases and J by 7 bases. CDR3 length: 17 residues. CDR1 SGHVS and CDR2 FQNEAQ come from the germline V gene. The chain's CDR3 is CASSSTGAPFSGQPQHF. The CDR3 DNA is TGTGCCAGCAGCTCAACAGGGGCCCCGTTCTCGGGGCAGCCCCAGCATTTT.

The genes are TRBV7-2 and TRBJ1-2; D not resolved. This CDR3 region has 14 residues. The ends were cut back, 5 bases at V and 2 bases at J, with 12 bases in the middle. Germline V CDR1 and CDR2: SGHTA, FQGNSA. The CDR3 spells CASSLNQNNYGYTF. The CDR3 region has the DNA TGTGCCAGCAGCCTAAACCAGAACAACTATGGCTACACCTTC.

This chain joins TRBV5-1 and TRBJ1-3; D not resolved. V gave up 4 bases and J gave up 0 bases, with 14 bases separating them. Germline CDR1 reads SGHRS; CDR2 reads YFSETQ. This CDR3 has 16 residues. Here the CDR3 reads CASSPQATRSGNTIYF. CDR3 DNA: TGCGCCAGCAGCCCGCAGGCGACTCGCTCTGGAAACACCATATATTTT.